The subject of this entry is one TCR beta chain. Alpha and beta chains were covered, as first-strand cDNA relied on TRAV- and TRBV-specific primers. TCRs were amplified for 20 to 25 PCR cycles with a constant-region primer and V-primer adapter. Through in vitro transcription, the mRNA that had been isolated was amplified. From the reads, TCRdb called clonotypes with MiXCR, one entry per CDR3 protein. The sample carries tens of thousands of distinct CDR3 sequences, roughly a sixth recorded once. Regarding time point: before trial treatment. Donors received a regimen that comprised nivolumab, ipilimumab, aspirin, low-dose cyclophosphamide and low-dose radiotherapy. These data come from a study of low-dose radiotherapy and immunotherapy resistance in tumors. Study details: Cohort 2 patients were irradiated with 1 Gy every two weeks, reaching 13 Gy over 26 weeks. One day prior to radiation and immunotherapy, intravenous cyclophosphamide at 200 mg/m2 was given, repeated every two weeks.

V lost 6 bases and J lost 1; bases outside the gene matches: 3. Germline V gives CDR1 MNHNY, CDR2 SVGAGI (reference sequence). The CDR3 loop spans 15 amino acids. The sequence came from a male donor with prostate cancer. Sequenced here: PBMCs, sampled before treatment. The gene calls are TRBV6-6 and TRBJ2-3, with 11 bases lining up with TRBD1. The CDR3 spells CASRDRGLGTDTQYF. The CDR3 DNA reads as TGTGCCAGCAGGGACAGGGGGCTGGGCACAGATACGCAGTATTTT.